Sequencing of this T cell receptor beta chain was carried out in a study of CD8+ T cells in alopecia areata. As for the study in general: Those treated were given oral tofacitinib at 5 to 10 mg twice daily. Among treated patients, severity was scored by affected scalp area percentage.

General observations from the study: Persistence of many expanded lesional clones was seen in scalp and blood during tofacitinib.

Treatment reported: oral pan-JAK inhibitor, 5-10 mg twice daily. The sorting of PBMCs gave CD4+ and CD8+ T cells. In each case, RNA was isolated and then reverse transcribed into cDNA as the sequencing template. Produced via immunoSEQ multiplex PCR; TCRdb's table is partial and in-frame only. The profile shows 140,000 to 150,000 clones, about 59% of them singletons. With regard to this clone: The antigen remains undetermined.

V gave up 8 bases and J gave up 0 bases, with 15 bases separating them. The germline V gene has CDR1 SGHAT and CDR2 FQNNGV. The CDR3 is made up of 15 amino acids. The chain carries TRBV11-2 and TRBJ2-3; D is possibly TRBD2 (7 bases). The source is a human donor with alopecia areata. The sequencing here drew on CD8+ T cells sorted from blood, taken at week 4, from a patient treated with tofacitinib. The DNA for the CDR3 is TGTGCCAGCGGAGACGGGGGGCTAAGCACAGATACGCAGTATTTT. Translating it yields CASGDGGLSTDTQYF.